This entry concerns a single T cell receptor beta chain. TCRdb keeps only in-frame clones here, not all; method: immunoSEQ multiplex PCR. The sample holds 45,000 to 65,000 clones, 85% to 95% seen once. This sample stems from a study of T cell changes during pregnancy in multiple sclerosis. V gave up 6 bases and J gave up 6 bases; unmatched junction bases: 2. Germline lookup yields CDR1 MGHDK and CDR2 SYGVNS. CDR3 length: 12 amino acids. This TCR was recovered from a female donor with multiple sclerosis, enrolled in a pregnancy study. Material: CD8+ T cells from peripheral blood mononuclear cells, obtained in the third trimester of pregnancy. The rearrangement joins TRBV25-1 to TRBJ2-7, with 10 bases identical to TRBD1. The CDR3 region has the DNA TGTGCCAGCAGCGGGACAGGGGCCGAGCAGTACTTC. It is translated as CASSGTGAEQYF.